These T cell receptor beta chains were read from a single sample in a study of CD8 T cells in ankylosing spondylitis. MiXCR, applied by TCRdb to the 5' RACE reads, yields one record per CDR3 protein. The sample holds 130,000 or so distinct CDR3 sequences, about a sixth seen once. Sequenced sample: blood, either unsorted or a sorted T cell fraction (not recorded which). The source of these receptors is a male donor with ankylosing spondylitis. Both conserved end residues are part of each CDR3. The order of the fields is clone size, D gene, V gene, J gene, CDR3 protein, CDR3 DNA. A D gene is named only where the DNA matches it firmly. Clone size appears in some rows only: once, few, many, or a class for an expanded clone.

.	TRBD2	TRBV6-2/TRBV6-3	TRBJ2-1	CASSFAGVHNEQFF	TGTGCCAGCAGTTTTGCGGGAGTTCACAATGAGCAGTTCTTC
few	.	TRBV12-3/TRBV12-4	TRBJ2-7	CASSLGLEDVYEQYF	TGTGCCAGCAGTTTGGGACTTGAAGACGTGTACGAGCAGTACTTC
.	.	TRBV29-1	TRBJ1-2	CSVEDTADIKSPYGYTF	TGCAGCGTTGAAGATACCGCTGACATCAAGTCCCCGTATGGCTACACCTTC
many	TRBD1	TRBV2	TRBJ2-2	CAYSPDGTETGELFF	TGTGCCTACTCACCGGACGGGACAGAGACCGGGGAGCTGTTTTTT
few	.	TRBV9	TRBJ2-7	CASSVASGRPTYEQYF	TGTGCCAGCAGCGTAGCTAGTGGCAGACCTACCTACGAGCAGTACTTC
few	.	TRBV27	TRBJ1-2	CASSPSHSYGYTF	TGTGCCAGCAGTCCCTCTCACAGTTATGGCTACACCTTC
few	TRBD2	TRBV28	TRBJ2-5	CASRADYLAGYQETQYF	TGTGCCAGCAGAGCGGACTACTTAGCGGGTTACCAAGAGACCCAGTACTTC
few	TRBD2	TRBV6-1	TRBJ2-1	CASSELGTSGNNEQFF	TGTGCCAGCAGTGAACTTGGGACTAGCGGCAACAATGAGCAGTTCTTC
.	TRBD1	TRBV27	TRBJ1-5	CASKHGTGGSQPQHF	TGTGCCAGCAAACACGGGACAGGGGGCAGTCAGCCCCAGCATTTT
.	.	TRBV7-3	TRBJ2-1	CASSSSLRDQFYNEQFF	TGTGCCAGCAGCTCCTCCCTCCGGGACCAGTTCTACAATGAGCAGTTCTTC